A selection of T cell receptor beta chains follows, all from one sample in a study of blood T cells in healthy people across ages. MiXCR was run by TCRdb on the 5' RACE reads, yielding one entry per CDR3 protein. This sample yields some 790,000 distinct CDR3 sequences, of which more than 25% are seen a single time; 17% belongs to the top ten. Material for sequencing was blood. The receptors were gathered from a woman of 80 years or more in good health. Each CDR3 is given with its conserved first and last residue. Each record gives: V gene, J gene, CDR3 protein.

>TRBV3-1|TRBJ1-1
CASSQDGTGYTEAFF
>TRBV20-1|TRBJ1-4
CSAPEGRGEKLFF
>TRBV6-2/TRBV6-3|TRBJ2-2
CASFSWTANTGELFF
>TRBV28|TRBJ2-7
CASSLHREQYF
>TRBV6-2/TRBV6-3|TRBJ2-7
CASSLSDPVYDEQYF
>TRBV5-1|TRBJ2-7
CASRTGTGLSEQYF
>TRBV29-1|TRBJ2-1
CSVVPQGVYNEQFF
>TRBV5-4|TRBJ2-3
CASSLLQVTDTQYF
>TRBV4-2|TRBJ2-3
CASSHARRADTQYF
>TRBV6-5|TRBJ2-7
CASSYSRGSGEQYF
>TRBV18|TRBJ1-5
CASSSQGGGNQPQHF
>TRBV5-1|TRBJ1-1
CASSSGPLTEGFF
>TRBV20-1|TRBJ2-1
CSASFGEIWNEQFF
>TRBV3-1|TRBJ2-3
CASSHGRSTDTQYF
>TRBV12-3/TRBV12-4|TRBJ2-1
CASSSLKSYNEQFF
>TRBV6-2/TRBV6-3|TRBJ2-1
CASSYPSGGLMDEQFF